This T cell receptor beta chain was sequenced for a study of T cells of healthy individuals. TCRdb processed the 5' RACE reads anew with MiXCR; each CDR3 protein has one entry. The data contain 85,000 to 100,000 distinct CDR3 sequences, 17% of them seen just once; the ten biggest clones take up more than 5.5%. The germline V and J ends were trimmed by 0 bases and 1 base, with 6 bases remaining between them. Germline values: CDR1 ENHRY, CDR2 SYGVKD. The CDR3 is made up of 14 amino acids. In its sample, this clonotype was seen a few times. The receptor's source is a human donor in good health. J is TRBJ2-5 and V is TRBV10-3; no reliable D call. CDR3 residues: CAISESAVQETQYF. CDR3 DNA: TGTGCCATCAGTGAGTCAGCAGTCCAAGAGACCCAGTACTTC.